The clone carrying this T cell receptor beta chain has a handful of counts. The data are from a study of blood T cell repertoires in COVID-19. Study summary: T cells, B-cell-depleted T cells, or PBMCs supplied cDNA or gDNA.

Assay: immunoSEQ multiplex PCR; the TCRdb copy retains only in-frame clones and omits some. The sample includes about 480,000 clones, 85% to 90% of them seen just once. The origin of this receptor is a man between 18 and 35 years old with COVID-19, enrolled during active disease. Sequenced sample: peripheral blood.

CDR3 loop: CASSVLQGNTGELFF. The CDR3 region has the DNA TGTGCCAGCAGCGTTTTACAGGGGAACACCGGGGAGCTGTTTTTT. The V gene is TRBV9, the J gene TRBJ2-2; D possibly corresponds to TRBD1 (6 bases). The length of the CDR3 is 15 residues. V lost 2 bases and J 1 base, leaving 9 bases between the germline ends. Germline assignment: CDR1 SGDLS and CDR2 YYNGEE. The whole variable domain, filled in from reference TRBV9 and TRBJ2-2, reads DSGVTQTPKHLITATGQRVTLRCSPRSGDLSVYWYQQSLDQGLQFLIQYYNGEERAKGNILERFSAQQFPDLHSELNLSSLELGDSALYFCASSVLQGNTGELFFGEGSRLTVL.